This TCR beta chain came from a study of post-analysis software for immune sequencing data. Study overall: Multiple sclerosis in the patients followed relapsing-remitting, secondary progressive and progressive-relapsing courses. Regarding the study as a whole: Controls significantly exceeded multiple sclerosis patients in normalized Chao1 diversity. Elevated frequency relative to controls characterized roughly 5 TRBV segments in patients, TRBV5-6, TRBV5-1 and TRBV20-1 among them. Batch-matched samples strongly co-clustered by F measure.

The CDR3 totals 12 residues. Germline assignment: CDR1 MNHEY and CDR2 SVGAGI. The TCR beta cDNA libraries carried unique molecular identifiers. It was from about 1 to 10 million T cells that 530,000 or so cDNA molecules came. One entry per CDR3 protein, called by TCRdb with MiXCR from the PCR reads. This sample has about 200,000 distinct CDR3 sequences, with around 30% found just once. A remark on this clonotype: Its target is not known. Since a much larger clone is just one base distant, this may be a read error.

The source is a girl aged 2 to 17 with multiple sclerosis. Material: blood. This rearrangement joins TRBV6-5 to TRBJ2-3, with D maybe TRBD2 (5 bases). The CDR3 loop reads CVSRAGSGTQYF. For the CDR3, the DNA is TGTGTCAGCAGAGCCGGGTCGGGAACGCAGTATTTT.